The T cell receptor (beta chain) described here comes from a study of blood T cell repertoires in COVID-19. Study as a whole: Samples of COVID-19 (acute and convalescent) were obtained from the United States, Italy and Spain. T cells, B-cell-depleted T cells, or PBMCs supplied cDNA or gDNA.

This clone showed up just once. Under the authors' procedure: Scientists estimated how many nucleated cells there were by amplifying reference gene primers. Clones were sequenced by immunoSEQ multiplex PCR, and TCRdb holds only the in-frame ones, with some missing. V, J and clone size are taken as reported in that table, and D and trimming were inferred from the DNA itself. The table records about 19,000 clones, over 80% of them present only once. The sequenced material came from peripheral blood. The TCR was taken from a human donor in a cohort sampled during active COVID-19.

The CDR3 region is CASRVPGQGLSTEAFF. In DNA, the CDR3 is TGTGCCAGCAGAGTCCCGGGACAGGGGTTGAGCACTGAAGCTTTCTTT. This chain joins TRBV2 and TRBJ1-1, with 10 bases aligning to TRBD1. Unmatched junction bases numbered 11, after V lost 6 bases and J lost 4 bases. The germline gives CDR1 SNHLY, CDR2 FYNNEI. This CDR3 contains 16 residues.